The following is a TCR beta chain sequence with its context. Antigen specificity is unknown. Assay runs were performed at deep level. Assay used: immunoSEQ multiplex PCR; TCRdb lists only in-frame clones, some missing. Of approximately 640,000 clones listed, 72% are singletons. This specimen belongs to a study of shared clonotypes between healthy human individuals. Findings and limits, study-wide: Among four donors, approximately 4.6% of naive CD4 clonotypes were found in common. Sharing of clonotypes among donors was expected to vary with sequencing depth. Relative to clonotypes present in all four donors, those not shared had lower generation probabilities.

Germline CDR1 SEHNR, CDR2 FQNEAQ (reference sequence). The CDR3 is made up of 15 amino acids. J was trimmed by 3 bases and V by 7 bases; bases with no gene match: 10. The chain employs TRBV7-9 and TRBJ2-7; 9 positions match TRBD2. The clonotype was recovered from a woman in her 30s in good health. Sequenced material: memory CD4+ T cells sorted from blood. Described subset: CD45RA-negative fraction. CDR3: CASTPLAGGLYEQYF. The CDR3 nucleotides are TGTGCCAGCACCCCCCTGGCGGGAGGGCTCTACGAGCAGTACTTC.